This note documents a single TCR beta chain sequence. Its antigen target is currently unknown. Qualities for individual bases were not recorded, and no much larger clone is one base off. This specimen belongs to a study of blood T cell repertoires in COVID-19 (dated by TCRdb to about 2020). For context, the study as a whole: Collaborator samples came from the United States, Italy and Spain and covered acute and convalescent phases of COVID-19. The material from the prospective study consisted of cDNA or gDNA derived from T cells, B-cell-depleted T cells, or PBMCs. A freely available public database, intended as a resource for researchers studying the immune response to SARS-CoV-2, is where the repertoires were released. The samples were drawn from two sources: the first 160 participants of the ongoing ImmuneRACE study, and 950 to 1,500 subjects contributed by 6 global collaborators. Sample metadata almost always included a de-identified subject ID, COVID-19 status, age in years and sex. Subjects who had been exposed to COVID-19, were actively infected with it, or had recovered from it provided the deeply sampled blood TCRbeta repertoires that made up the dataset. HLA class I and class II types, where available, came from metadata supplied by the sample provider rather than from assay-based typing. Broad study findings and their caveats: How much clinical and demographic metadata was included differed by source and by participant, and the metadata was provided uncurated.

TCRbeta CDR3 regions were amplified from genomic DNA by means of the immunoSEQ Assay, a bias-controlled multiplex PCR. On the study's bioinformatics: The number of nucleated cells in each sample was estimated by amplification of reference gene primers within the assay. To quantify the absolute abundance of each unique TCRbeta CDR3 rearrangement, sequence reads were collapsed and filtered. Productive Simpson clonality was computed per sample as the square root of Simpson's diversity index over productive rearrangements. TCRdb mirrors the immuneACCESS table, restricted to in-frame sequences. Some clones are absent from its copies; in checked studies, under half trace to an unresolved V gene, and the reason for the others is unknown. V, J and clone size are those of that table, while D and trimming were read from the DNA. The sample records roughly 200,000 clones, approximately 86% of which are singletons. The biggest ten clones account for approximately 2.1% of the sample.

Participants in the prospective study were aged about 18 to 89 years, lived in under 30 United States geographic areas, and enrolled through a virtual design. In the prospective study, participants were assigned to cohorts based on the clinical history participants reported in a screening survey and a study questionnaire. For ImmuneRACE Cohort 3, a participant was defined as recovered based on two consecutive negative NP/OP PCR tests, clearance by a healthcare professional, or resolution of symptoms. In the prospective study, mobile phlebotomists collected whole blood, serum and a nasopharyngeal or oropharyngeal swab from each participant. Participants in the prospective study had the option to provide additional blood draws and questionnaires over a roughly two-month period. Before DNA extraction, prospective study blood samples were shipped either frozen or at room temperature. The sequencing sample was made of PBMCs or T cells enriched from blood (not recorded which). This clonotype originated in a woman in her thirties who had recovered from COVID-19.

The nucleotide sequence is TGTGCCAGCAGCTTAAGCACGGACTATGGCTACACCTTC. Its product reads: CASSLSTDYGYTF. Recombination linked TRBV7-8 to TRBJ1-2; the D segment cannot be called with confidence. The V and J ends are trimmed by 2 bases and 3 bases, leaving 7 bases between them. The germline V gene sets CDR1 to SGHVS and CDR2 to FQNEAQ. The CDR3, cysteine through phenylalanine, is 13 amino acids long. Just CDR3 DNA is preserved here, 39 bases in frame from base 1. Where the CDR3 stops, the reference TRBV7-8 and TRBJ1-2 genes take over; the full variable domain is GAGVSQSPRYKVAKRGQDVALRCDPISGHVSLFWYQQALGQGPEFLTYFQNEAQLDKSGLPSDRFFAERPEGSVSTLKIQRTQQEDSAVYLCASSLSTDYGYTFGSGTRLTVV.